Here is one TCR beta chain with its context. TCRdb keeps only in-frame clones here, not all; method: immunoSEQ multiplex PCR. Of 250,000 or so clones detected, roughly 80% appear once; the ten largest clones hold about 3%. This specimen belongs to a study of blood T cell repertoires in COVID-19. Across the whole study: In each case, the material was cDNA or gDNA derived from T cells, B-cell-depleted T cells, or PBMCs.

The CDR3 runs 13 residues. V shed 2 bases, J shed 4 bases, and the junction held 1 base outside the gene matches. Germline V gene data show CDR1 as LGHNA and CDR2 as YSLEER. Two negative PCRs, clearance, or symptom resolution characterized the recovered Cohort 3 donors. V usage is TRBV4-3 and J usage is TRBJ2-5; 7 bases fit TRBD2. Sample: PBMCs or T cells enriched from blood (not recorded which). The sequence came from a man aged 50 or older who had recovered from COVID-19. The CDR3 DNA is TGCGCCAGCAGCCAAACGGGGGGAGAGACCCAGTACTTC. Protein sequence: CASSQTGGETQYF.